These 15 T cell receptor beta chains originate from one sample sequenced in a study of blood T cell repertoires in COVID-19. Using immunoSEQ multiplex PCR, the repertoire was profiled, and TCRdb retains in-frame clones only, with some absent. The sample has approximately 150,000 clones; around 88% are singletons. Input material: peripheral blood. The receptors come from a human donor in a cohort sampled during active COVID-19.

V is TRBV19 and J is TRBJ2-3; a possible D gene is TRBD2 (6 bases). Germline assignment: CDR1 LNHDA and CDR2 SQIVND (reference sequence). Trimming shortened V by 5 bases and J by 6 bases, and 12 bases separated the two germline ends. The CDR3 length is 13 residues. The CDR3 nucleotides read TGTGCCAGTAGTGCCCAACGGGGGGATACGCAGTATTTT. Encoded protein: CASSAQRGDTQYF.

The chain joins TRBV7-3 to TRBJ2-6, with D possibly matching TRBD2 (6 bases). Per the germline V gene, CDR1 is SGHTA and CDR2 is FQGTGA. The CDR3 runs 15 residues. The V gene lost 3 bases and the J gene lost 4 bases, with 10 bases spanning the gap. The CDR3 nucleotides read TGTGCCAGCAGCTTCGCGGGGTCCGGGGCCAACGTCCTGACTTTC. Protein product: CASSFAGSGANVLTF. Based on the CDR3 plus reference TRBV7-3 and TRBJ2-6, the full variable domain is GAGVSQTPSNKVTEKGKYVELRCDPISGHTALYWYRQSLGQGPEFLIYFQGTGAADDSGLPNDRFFAVRPEGSVSTLKIQRTERGDSAVYLCASSFAGSGANVLTFGAGSRLTVL.

J is TRBJ2-5 and V is TRBV5-1; TRBD2 matches 10 bases. Germline V lookup: CDR1 SGHRS, CDR2 YFSETQ. The junction had 8 bases not matched to a gene; V was cut back by 2 bases and J by 1 base. There are 17 residues in the CDR3. The CDR3 coding sequence is TGCGCCAGCAGCTTACAAGCGGGGGGGCCTACCCAAGAGACCCAGTACTTC. Its translation is CASSLQAGGPTQETQYF.

V is TRBV9 and J is TRBJ2-2, with 7 bases fitting TRBD1. V dropped 6 bases and J dropped 5; count of bases not matched to a gene: 7. This CDR3 is 14 amino acids long. Germline CDR1 reads SGDLS; CDR2 reads YYNGEE. Here the CDR3 DNA reads TGTGCCAGCACGAGACAGGGTGTAACCGGGGAGCTGTTTTTT. Encoded protein: CASTRQGVTGELFF.

The chain is built from TRBV10-3 and TRBJ1-2, with 8 positions matching TRBD1. The CDR3 spans 12 residues. CDR1 is ENHRY, CDR2 SYGVKD, per germline. V lost 7 bases, J lost 5 bases, and 3 bases stayed unmatched. CDR3 nucleotides: TGTGCCATCACGACAGGGGAGTATGGCTACACCTTC. It encodes CAITTGEYGYTF.

The chain has TRBV2 and TRBJ1-6, with 7 bases matching TRBD1. Per the germline V gene, CDR1 is SNHLY and CDR2 is FYNNEI. The CDR3 is 12 amino acids. V shed 11 bases and J 10 bases; nucleotides not matched to a gene: 8. The CDR3 DNA follows: TGTGCCGGACAGGACCCCGGGTCACCCCTCCACTTT. Translation gives CAGQDPGSPLHF.

The rearrangement uses TRBV13 and TRBJ2-7; no reliable D call. The V gene lost 7 bases and the J gene lost 7 bases, with 17 bases spanning the gap. In germline, CDR1 is PRHDT, CDR2 FYEKMQ (reference sequence). The CDR3 is 13 residues long. CDR3 in DNA: TGTGCCAGCAAGACGCGGCACCCTGGTGAGCAGTACTTC. Encoded protein: CASKTRHPGEQYF.

This chain joins TRBV5-1 and TRBJ2-3; 9 bases fit TRBD2. The CDR3 runs 15 residues. V shed 0 bases, J shed 1 base, and the junction held 0 bases outside the gene matches. In germline, CDR1 is SGHRS, CDR2 YFSETQ. CDR3 DNA sequence: TGCGCCAGCAGCTTGGGCGGGGGGGGCACAGATACGCAGTATTTT. Amino acids: CASSLGGGGTDTQYF.

This rearrangement joins TRBV18 to TRBJ1-6; D ambiguous. This CDR3 region has 16 residues. In germline, CDR1 is KGHSH, CDR2 LQKENI. Trimming left V 3 bases short and J 0 bases short, with 9 bases between. DNA of the CDR3: TGTGCCAGCTCACCCTCAGTGAACTCCTATAATTCACCCCTCCACTTT. Translating gives CASSPSVNSYNSPLHF.

This chain connects TRBV7-9 to TRBJ2-5, with 7 bases that match TRBD1. Germline assignment: CDR1 SEHNR and CDR2 FQNEAQ (reference sequence). With 3 bases clipped from V and 4 bases from J, the junction kept 8 bases outside the gene matches. CDR3 size: 15 residues. The CDR3 loop reads CASSFGEGARETQYF. In DNA, the CDR3 is TGTGCCAGCAGCTTTGGTGAGGGGGCTCGAGAGACCCAGTACTTC.

The V gene is TRBV3-1 (or the pseudogene TRBV3-2), the J gene TRBJ1-2; D uncertain. The CDR3 is 14 amino acids. Germline V gives CDR1 LGHDT, CDR2 YNNKEL (reference sequence). V shed 4 bases and J shed 7 bases, with 16 bases lying between them. Written as DNA, the CDR3 is TGTGCCAGCAGCCCGGCCGCCCGGGGTCGTGGCTACACCTTC. Translating gives CASSPAARGRGYTF.

This clone is a singleton in its sample. V is TRBV5-1 and J is TRBJ2-7; D is perhaps TRBD1 (6 bases). The V and J ends lost 2 bases and 1 base respectively, with 13 bases between them. Germline assignment: CDR1 SGHRS and CDR2 YFSETQ. The CDR3 totals 15 residues. The CDR3 sequence: CASSFRDTESYEQYF. In nucleotides, the CDR3 is TGCGCCAGCAGCTTCAGGGACACGGAGTCCTACGAGCAGTACTTC.

The chain uses TRBV5-1 and TRBJ2-1; 9 bases agree with TRBD1. The CDR3 has 15 amino acids. J gave up 3 bases and V 0 bases, and 1 base lay outside the gene matches. Germline-derived CDR1 and CDR2 are SGHRS and YFSETQ. The CDR3 bases are TGCGCCAGCAGCTTGGGGACAGGGGTCTACAATGAGCAGTTCTTC. Translation gives CASSLGTGVYNEQFF.

This clone was seen once. The chain links TRBV7-9 to TRBJ1-3, with D unclear. Germline V gene lookup returns CDR1 SEHNR and CDR2 FQNEAQ (reference sequence). Trimming removed 2 bases at V and 0 bases at J, with 20 bases between. This CDR3 comprises 19 residues. The CDR3 protein is CASSLQDGKSAYSGNTIYF. CDR3 nucleotide sequence: TGTGCCAGCAGCTTACAGGACGGGAAATCAGCTTACTCTGGAAACACCATATATTTT.

The chain carries TRBV30 and TRBJ2-5; 7 bases are shared with TRBD1. V lost 1 base to trimming and J lost 4 bases; unmatched junction nucleotides: 3. Germline V gene lookup returns CDR1 GTSNPN and CDR2 SVGIG (reference sequence). This CDR3 is 13 amino acids long. CDR3 region: CAWSEGAGETQYF. CDR3 bases: TGTGCCTGGAGTGAGGGGGCCGGAGAGACCCAGTACTTC.